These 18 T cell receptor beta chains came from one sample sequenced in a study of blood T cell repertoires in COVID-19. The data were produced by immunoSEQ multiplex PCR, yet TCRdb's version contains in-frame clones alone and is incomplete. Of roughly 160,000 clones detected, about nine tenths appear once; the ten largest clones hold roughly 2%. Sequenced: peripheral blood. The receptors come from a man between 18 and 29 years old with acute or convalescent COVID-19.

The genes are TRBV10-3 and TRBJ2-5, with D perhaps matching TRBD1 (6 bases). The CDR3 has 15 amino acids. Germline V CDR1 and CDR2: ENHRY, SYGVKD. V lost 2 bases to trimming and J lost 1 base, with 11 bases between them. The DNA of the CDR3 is TGTGCCATCAGTGAGGGCACAGGGTCCCAAGAGACCCAGTACTTC. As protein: CAISEGTGSQETQYF.

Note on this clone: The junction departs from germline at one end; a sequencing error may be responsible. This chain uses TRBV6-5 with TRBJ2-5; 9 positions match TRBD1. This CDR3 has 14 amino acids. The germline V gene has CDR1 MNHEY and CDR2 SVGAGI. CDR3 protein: CASRGQGGQGTQYF. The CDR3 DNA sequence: TGTGCCAGCAGGGGACAGGGCGGCCAAGGGACCCAGTACTTC.

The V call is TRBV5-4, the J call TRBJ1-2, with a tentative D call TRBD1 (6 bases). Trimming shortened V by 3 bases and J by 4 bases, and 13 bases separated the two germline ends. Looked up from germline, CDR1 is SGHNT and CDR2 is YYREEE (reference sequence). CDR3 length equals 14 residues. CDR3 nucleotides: TGTGCCAGCAGCTCCGGGACACTCCCCTATGGCTACACCTTC. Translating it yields CASSSGTLPYGYTF.

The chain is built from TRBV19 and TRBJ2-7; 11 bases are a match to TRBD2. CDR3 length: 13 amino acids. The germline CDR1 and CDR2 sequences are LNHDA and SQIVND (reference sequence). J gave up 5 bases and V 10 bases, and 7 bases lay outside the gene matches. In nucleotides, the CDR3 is TGTGCCACCCTAACTAGCGGGAGTGACGAGCAGTACTTC. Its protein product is CATLTSGSDEQYF.

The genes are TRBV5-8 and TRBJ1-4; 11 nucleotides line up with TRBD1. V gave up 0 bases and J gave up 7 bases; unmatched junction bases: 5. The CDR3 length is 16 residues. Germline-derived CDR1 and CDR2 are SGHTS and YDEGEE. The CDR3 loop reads CASSLDPGQGGEKLFF. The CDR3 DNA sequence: TGTGCCAGCAGCTTGGATCCGGGACAGGGGGGTGAAAAACTGTTTTTT.

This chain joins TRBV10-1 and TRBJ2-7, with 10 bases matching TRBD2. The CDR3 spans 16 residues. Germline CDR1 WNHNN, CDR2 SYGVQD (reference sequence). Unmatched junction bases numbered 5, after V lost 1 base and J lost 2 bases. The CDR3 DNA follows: TGCGCCAGCAGTGAGTTGGCTAGCGGGAGTCCCTACGAGCAGTACTTC. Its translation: CASSELASGSPYEQYF.

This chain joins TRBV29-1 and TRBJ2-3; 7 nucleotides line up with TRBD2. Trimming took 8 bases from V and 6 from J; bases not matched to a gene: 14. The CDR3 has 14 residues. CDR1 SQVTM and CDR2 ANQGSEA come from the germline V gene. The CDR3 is CSSTGSGIGDTQYF. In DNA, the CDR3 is TGCAGCTCCACGGGGAGCGGGATCGGGGATACGCAGTATTTT.

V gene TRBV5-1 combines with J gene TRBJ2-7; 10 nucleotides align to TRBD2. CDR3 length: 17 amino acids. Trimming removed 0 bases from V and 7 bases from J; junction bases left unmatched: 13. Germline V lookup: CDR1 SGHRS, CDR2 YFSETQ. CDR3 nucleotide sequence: TGCGCCAGCAGCTTGGTGGCTAGCGGGGGAGGGTTGCGAGAGCAGTACTTC. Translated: CASSLVASGGGLREQYF.

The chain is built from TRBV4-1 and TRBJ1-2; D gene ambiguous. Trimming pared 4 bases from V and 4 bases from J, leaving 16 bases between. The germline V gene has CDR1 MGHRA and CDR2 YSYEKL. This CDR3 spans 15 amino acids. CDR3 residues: CASSRPLSGIYGYTF. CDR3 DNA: TGCGCCAGCAGCCGCCCCCTTTCGGGGATCTATGGCTACACCTTC.

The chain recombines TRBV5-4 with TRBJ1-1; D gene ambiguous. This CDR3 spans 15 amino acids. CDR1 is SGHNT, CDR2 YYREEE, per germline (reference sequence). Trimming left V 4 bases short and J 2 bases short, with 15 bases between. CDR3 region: CASSPGRQTNTEAFF. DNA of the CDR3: TGTGCCAGCAGCCCGGGGAGACAAACCAACACTGAAGCTTTCTTT.

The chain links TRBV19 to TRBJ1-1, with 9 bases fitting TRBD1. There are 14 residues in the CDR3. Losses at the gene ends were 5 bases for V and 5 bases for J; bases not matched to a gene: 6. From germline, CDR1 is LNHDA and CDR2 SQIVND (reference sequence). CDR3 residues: CASSRTGASTEAFF. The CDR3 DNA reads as TGTGCCAGTAGTCGGACAGGGGCTTCGACTGAAGCTTTCTTT.

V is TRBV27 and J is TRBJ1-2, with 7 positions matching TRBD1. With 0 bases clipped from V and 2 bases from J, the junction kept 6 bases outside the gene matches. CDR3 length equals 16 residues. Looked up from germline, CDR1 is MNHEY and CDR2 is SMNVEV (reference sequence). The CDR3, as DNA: TGTGCCAGCAGTTTATCCCTGGGACAGCAAAACTATGGCTACACCTTC. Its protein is CASSLSLGQQNYGYTF.

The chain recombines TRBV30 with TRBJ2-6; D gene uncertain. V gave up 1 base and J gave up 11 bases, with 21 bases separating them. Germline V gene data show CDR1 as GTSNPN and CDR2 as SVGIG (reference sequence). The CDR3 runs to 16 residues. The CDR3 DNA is TGTGCCTGGAGTGGGTACGAAGTGGCAGGCCTGGACGTCCTGACTTTC. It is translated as CAWSGYEVAGLDVLTF.

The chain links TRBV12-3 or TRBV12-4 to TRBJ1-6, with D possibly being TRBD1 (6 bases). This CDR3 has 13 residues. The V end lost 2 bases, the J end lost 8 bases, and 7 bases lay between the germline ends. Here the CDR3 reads CASSLSGDSPLHF. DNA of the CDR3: TGTGCCAGCAGTTTATCAGGGGATTCACCCCTCCACTTT.

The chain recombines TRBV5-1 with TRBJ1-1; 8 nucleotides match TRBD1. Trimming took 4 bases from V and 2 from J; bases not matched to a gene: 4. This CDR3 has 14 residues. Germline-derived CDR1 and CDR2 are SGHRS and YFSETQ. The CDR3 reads CASSPTGANTEAFF. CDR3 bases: TGCGCCAGCAGCCCGACAGGGGCTAACACTGAAGCTTTCTTT.

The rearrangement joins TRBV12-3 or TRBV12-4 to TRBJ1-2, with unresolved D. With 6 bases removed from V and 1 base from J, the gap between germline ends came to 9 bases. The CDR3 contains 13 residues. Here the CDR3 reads CASSFQVNYGYTF. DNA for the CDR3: TGTGCCAGCAGCTTCCAGGTTAACTATGGCTACACCTTC.

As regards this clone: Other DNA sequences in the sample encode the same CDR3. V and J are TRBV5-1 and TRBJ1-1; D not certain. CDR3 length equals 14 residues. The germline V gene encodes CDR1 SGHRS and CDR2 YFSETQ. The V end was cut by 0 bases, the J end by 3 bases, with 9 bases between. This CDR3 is CASSLAAGDTEAFF. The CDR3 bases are TGCGCCAGCAGCTTGGCCGCTGGAGACACTGAAGCTTTCTTT.

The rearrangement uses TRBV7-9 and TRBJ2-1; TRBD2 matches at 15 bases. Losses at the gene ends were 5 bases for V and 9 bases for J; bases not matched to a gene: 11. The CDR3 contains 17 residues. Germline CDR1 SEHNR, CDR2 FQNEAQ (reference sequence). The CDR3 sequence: CASSGPTGGLAGGEQFF. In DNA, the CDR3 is TGTGCCAGCAGCGGCCCGACAGGGGGACTAGCGGGGGGTGAGCAGTTCTTC.